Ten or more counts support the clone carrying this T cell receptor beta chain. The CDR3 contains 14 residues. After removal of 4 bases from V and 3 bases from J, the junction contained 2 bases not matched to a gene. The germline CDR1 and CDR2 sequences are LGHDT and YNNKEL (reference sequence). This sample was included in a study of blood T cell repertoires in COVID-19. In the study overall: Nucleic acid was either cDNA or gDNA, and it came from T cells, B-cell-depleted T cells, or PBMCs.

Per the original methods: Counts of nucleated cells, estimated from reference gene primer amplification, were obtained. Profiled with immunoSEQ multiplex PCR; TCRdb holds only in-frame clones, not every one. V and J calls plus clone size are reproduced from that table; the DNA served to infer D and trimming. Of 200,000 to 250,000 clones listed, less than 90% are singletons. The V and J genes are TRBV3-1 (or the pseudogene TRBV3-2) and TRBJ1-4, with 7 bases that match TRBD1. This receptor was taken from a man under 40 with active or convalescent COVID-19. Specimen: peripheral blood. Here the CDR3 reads CASSPQGANEKLFF. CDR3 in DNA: TGTGCCAGCAGCCCCCAGGGGGCTAATGAAAAACTGTTTTTT.